The present TCR beta chain was sequenced within a study of blood T cell repertoires in COVID-19. Original processing methods: For nucleated cells, counts were estimated from reference gene primer amplification. Libraries were prepared by immunoSEQ multiplex PCR; TCRdb keeps only in-frame clonotypes and omits some of them. That table is the source of V, J and clone size, and D and trimming were worked out from the DNA. There are hundreds of thousands of clones in the sample; approximately 90% occur only once, and over 3.5% lies in the top ten. V lost 4 bases and J lost 5, with 10 bases in between. Germline loops: CDR1 SGHDT, CDR2 YYEEEE. The CDR3 covers 13 residues. In Cohort 3, a recovered donor had either two negative PCRs, clearance, or symptom resolution.

Sample: PBMCs or T cells enriched from blood (not recorded which). This sequence joins TRBV5-6 and TRBJ2-1; D might be TRBD2 (5 bases). This TCR was sampled from a man aged 30 to 39 who had recovered from COVID-19. The CDR3 nucleotides read TGTGCCAGCAGCCAAGCCGGGAACAATGAGCAGTTCTTC. Translating gives CASSQAGNNEQFF.